This is a list of T cell receptor beta chains from one sample in a study of blood T cell repertoires in COVID-19. Generated by immunoSEQ multiplex PCR, the TCRdb table keeps only in-frame clones and is missing some. This sample carries 120,000 to 150,000 clones, just over 85% of them seen once, and the ten largest clones take about 1.6%. What was sequenced was peripheral blood. The receptors were gathered from a woman between 55 and 75 years old with acute or convalescent COVID-19. CDR3s include the opening cysteine and the closing phenylalanine or tryptophan. A D gene is named only where the DNA matches it firmly. Size is stated for part of the rows, as once, few or many counts, or as a class when the clone is expanded.

clone size,V gene,J gene,D gene,CDR3 DNA,CDR3 protein
-,TRBV7-2,TRBJ2-7,-,TGTGCCAGCAGCTTATCGGGGGGCCTGTACGAGCAGTACTTC,CASSLSGGLYEQYF
-,TRBV4-3,TRBJ2-1,-,TGCGCCAGCAGCCAAGTTGGAGTGAGAACTAACAATGAGCAGTTCTTC,CASSQVGVRTNNEQFF
-,TRBV7-2,TRBJ1-5,-,TGTGCCAGCAGCTTAGGGACACTCAATCAGCCCCAGCATTTT,CASSLGTLNQPQHF
-,TRBV3-1/TRBV3-2,TRBJ2-1,-,TGTGCCAGCAGCCAGAACTTGGGGGCCAGGCTGAATGAGCAGTTCTTC,CASSQNLGARLNEQFF
-,TRBV14,TRBJ1-1,-,TGTGCCAGCAGCCCGCATGCGGGTCGGGACACTGAAGCTTTCTTT,CASSPHAGRDTEAFF
-,TRBV7-2,TRBJ2-2,-,TGTGCCAGCAGTTCTTACACCGGGGAGCTGTTTTTT,CASSSYTGELFF
-,TRBV7-2,TRBJ2-2,-,TGTGCCAGCAGCCCCAGCTATGGGCCCGGGGAGCTGTTTTTT,CASSPSYGPGELFF
-,TRBV30,TRBJ1-3,TRBD1,TGTGCCTGGAGTGACAGGGGCGGTGGAAACACCATATATTTT,CAWSDRGGGNTIYF
-,TRBV4-1,TRBJ1-4,TRBD1,TGCGCCAGCAGCCCCTTGGGACAGCCAACTAATGAAAAACTGTTTTTT,CASSPLGQPTNEKLFF
-,TRBV4-2,TRBJ1-1,-,TGTGCCAGCAGCCAAGATAGAGGCAATCTACGCACTGAAGCTTTCTTT,CASSQDRGNLRTEAFF
-,TRBV5-4,TRBJ1-4,-,TGTGCCAGCGGGGGGTTTGATGAAAAACTGTTTTTT,CASGGFDEKLFF
-,TRBV28,TRBJ1-2,TRBD1,TGTGCCAGCAGTTCGGGACAGGGTGACTATGGCTACACCTTC,CASSSGQGDYGYTF
few,TRBV5-1,TRBJ1-6,-,TGCGCCAGCAGCTCCACACCTGAGGATTCACCCCTCCACTTT,CASSSTPEDSPLHF
few,TRBV19,TRBJ1-5,-,TGTGCCAGTAGTCCACCGCCCCGGGGGGCTGATCAGCCCCAGCATTTT,CASSPPPRGADQPQHF
-,TRBV7-3,TRBJ1-4,-,TGTGCCAGCAGCCTAACCGGGACAAGTGGGGAAAAACTGTTTTTT,CASSLTGTSGEKLFF
-,TRBV6-6,TRBJ2-7,-,TGTGCCAGCAAGCCAGGCGCGGGCGACGAGCAGTACTTC,CASKPGAGDEQYF
-,TRBV28,TRBJ1-4,TRBD1,TGTGCCAGCAGTTTACTAGCGGACAGGGCCGGTGAAAAACTGTTTTTT,CASSLLADRAGEKLFF
-,TRBV4-1,TRBJ1-6,TRBD1,TGCGCCAGCAGCCAGGAGGACAGGGGGCTCTATAATTCACCCCTCCACTTT,CASSQEDRGLYNSPLHF
-,TRBV30,TRBJ1-4,TRBD1,TGTGCCTGGACCGGGGGGACAGGAACTAATGAAAAACTGTTTTTT,CAWTGGTGTNEKLFF
-,TRBV28,TRBJ1-2,-,TGTGCCAGCAGCCCTTACTCACCGGGACAAGGAAGCGCGTGGGGCTACACCTTC,CASSPYSPGQGSAWGYTF
-,TRBV23-1,TRBJ2-4,-,TGCGCCAGCAGTCACCGACCCGAGGGAGCCAAAAACATTCAGTACTTC,CASSHRPEGAKNIQYF
few,TRBV9,TRBJ1-5,TRBD1,TGTGCCAGCAGCGTAGGGGACAGGCAAAATCAGCCCCAGCATTTT,CASSVGDRQNQPQHF